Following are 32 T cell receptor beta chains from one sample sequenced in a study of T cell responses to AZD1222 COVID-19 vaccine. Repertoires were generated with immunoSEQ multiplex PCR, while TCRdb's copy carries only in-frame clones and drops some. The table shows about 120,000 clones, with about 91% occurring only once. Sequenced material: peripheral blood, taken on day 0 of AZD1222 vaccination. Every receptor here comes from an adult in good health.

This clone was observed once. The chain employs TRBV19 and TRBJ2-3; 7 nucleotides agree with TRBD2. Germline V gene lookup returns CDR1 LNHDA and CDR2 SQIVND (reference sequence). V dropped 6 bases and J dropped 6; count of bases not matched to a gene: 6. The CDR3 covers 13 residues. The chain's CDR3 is CASRLGGVDTQYF. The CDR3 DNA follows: TGTGCCAGTAGGTTGGGGGGGGTGGATACGCAGTATTTT. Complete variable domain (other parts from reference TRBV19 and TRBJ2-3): DGGITQSPKYLFRKEGQNVTLSCEQNLNHDAMYWYRQDPGQGLRLIYYSQIVNDFQKGDIAEGYSVSREKKESFPLTVTSAQKNPTAFYLCASRLGGVDTQYFGPGTRLTVL.

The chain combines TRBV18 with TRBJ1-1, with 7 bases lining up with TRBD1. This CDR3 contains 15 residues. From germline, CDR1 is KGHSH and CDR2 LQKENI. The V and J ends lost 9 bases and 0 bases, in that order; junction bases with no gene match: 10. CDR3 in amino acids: CASGAGQGVNTEAFF. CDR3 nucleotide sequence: TGTGCCAGTGGGGCGGGCCAGGGGGTGAACACTGAAGCTTTCTTT.

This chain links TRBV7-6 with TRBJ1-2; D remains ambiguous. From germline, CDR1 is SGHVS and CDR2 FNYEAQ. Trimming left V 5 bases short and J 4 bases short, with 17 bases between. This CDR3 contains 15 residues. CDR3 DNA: TGTGCCAGCAGCCTTAGAGAGGGTTTCAGCTATGGCTACACCTTC. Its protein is CASSLREGFSYGYTF.

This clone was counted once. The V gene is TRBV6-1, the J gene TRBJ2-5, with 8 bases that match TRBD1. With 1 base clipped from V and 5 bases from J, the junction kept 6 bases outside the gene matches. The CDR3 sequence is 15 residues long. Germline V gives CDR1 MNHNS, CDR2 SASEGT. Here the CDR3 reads CASSEGTGNSETQYF. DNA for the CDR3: TGTGCCAGCAGTGAAGGGACAGGGAATTCGGAGACCCAGTACTTC.

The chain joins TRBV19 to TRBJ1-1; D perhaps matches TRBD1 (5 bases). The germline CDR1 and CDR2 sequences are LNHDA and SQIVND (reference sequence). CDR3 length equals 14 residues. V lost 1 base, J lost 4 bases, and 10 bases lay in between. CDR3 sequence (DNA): TGTGCCAGTAGTATAGGGGGTAGGGGCACTGAAGCTTTCTTT. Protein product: CASSIGGRGTEAFF.

CDR3 protein: CSVAVLISGANVLTF. CDR3 nucleotide sequence: TGCAGCGTTGCGGTCTTAATCTCTGGGGCCAACGTCCTGACTTTC. The genes are TRBV29-1 and TRBJ2-6, with D unresolved. CDR1 and CDR2 (germline): SQVTM, ANQGSEA. The V and J ends lost 4 bases and 0 bases respectively, with 10 bases between them. This CDR3 is 15 amino acids long.

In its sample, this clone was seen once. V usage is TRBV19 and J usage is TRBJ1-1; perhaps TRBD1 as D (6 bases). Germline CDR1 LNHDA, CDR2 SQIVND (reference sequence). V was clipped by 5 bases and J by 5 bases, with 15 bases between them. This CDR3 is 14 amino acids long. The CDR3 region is CASSPPRGNTEAFF. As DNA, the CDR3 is TGTGCCAGTAGTCCCCCCAGGGGTAATACTGAAGCTTTCTTT.

The CDR3 coding sequence is TGTGCCAGCAGTGAAGGGGCAGGGAGGTTCTATGGCTACACCTTC. It yields the protein CASSEGAGRFYGYTF. V usage is TRBV6-1 and J usage is TRBJ1-2, with D perhaps matching TRBD1 (5 bases). V dropped 1 base and J dropped 4 bases, with 13 bases sitting between them. This CDR3 region has 15 residues. Per germline, CDR1 MNHNS and CDR2 SASEGT.

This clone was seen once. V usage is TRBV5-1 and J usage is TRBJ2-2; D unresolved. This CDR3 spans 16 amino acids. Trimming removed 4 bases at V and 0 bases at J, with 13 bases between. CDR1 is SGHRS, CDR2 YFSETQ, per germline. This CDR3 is CASSRGFSPNTGELFF. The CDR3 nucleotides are TGCGCCAGCAGCCGAGGATTTAGCCCGAACACCGGGGAGCTGTTTTTT.

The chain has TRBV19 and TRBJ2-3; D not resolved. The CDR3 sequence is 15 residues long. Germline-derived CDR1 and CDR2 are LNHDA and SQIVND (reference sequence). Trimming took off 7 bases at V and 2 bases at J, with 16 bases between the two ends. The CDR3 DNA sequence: TGTGCCAGTAAGGGTCACCCCCAGAACACAGATACGCAGTATTTT. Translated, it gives CASKGHPQNTDTQYF.

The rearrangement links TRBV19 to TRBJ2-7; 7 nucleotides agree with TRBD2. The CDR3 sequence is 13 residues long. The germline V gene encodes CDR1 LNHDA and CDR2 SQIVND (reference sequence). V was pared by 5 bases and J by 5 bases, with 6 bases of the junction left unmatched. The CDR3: CASSSGGTDEQYF. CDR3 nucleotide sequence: TGTGCCAGTAGTTCCGGGGGGACTGACGAGCAGTACTTC.

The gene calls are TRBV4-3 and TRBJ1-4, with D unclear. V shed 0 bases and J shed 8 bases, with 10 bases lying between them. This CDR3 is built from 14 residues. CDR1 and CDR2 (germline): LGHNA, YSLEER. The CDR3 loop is CASSQDRSGEKLFF. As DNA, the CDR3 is TGCGCCAGCAGCCAAGATCGGTCGGGGGAAAAACTGTTTTTT.

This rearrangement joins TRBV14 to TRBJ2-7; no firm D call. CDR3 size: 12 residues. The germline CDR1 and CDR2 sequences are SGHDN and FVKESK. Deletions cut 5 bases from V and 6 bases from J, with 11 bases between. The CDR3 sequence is CASSDRLSEQYF. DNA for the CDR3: TGTGCCAGCAGCGATAGACTGAGCGAGCAGTACTTC.

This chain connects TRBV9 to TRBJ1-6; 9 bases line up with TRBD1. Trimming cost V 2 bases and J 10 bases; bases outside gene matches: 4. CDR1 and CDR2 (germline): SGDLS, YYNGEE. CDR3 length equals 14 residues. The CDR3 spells CASSVGTGSSPLHF. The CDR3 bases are TGTGCCAGCAGCGTCGGGACAGGGTCCTCACCCCTCCACTTT.

The DNA of the CDR3 is TGTGCCAGCTCACCAAATCAAGGGGTCTCCTACGAGCAGTACTTC. It codes for CASSPNQGVSYEQYF. The rearrangement uses TRBV18 and TRBJ2-7; D perhaps matches TRBD1 (5 bases). V was pared by 2 bases and J by 0 bases, with 11 bases between. The CDR3 is 15 residues long. In germline, CDR1 is KGHSH, CDR2 LQKENI.

The CDR3 DNA reads as TGCGCCAGCAGCCACGGTCTAACGGGAGGGGGCACCGGGGAGCTGTTTTTT. It codes for CASSHGLTGGGTGELFF. The genes are TRBV4-3 and TRBJ2-2, with 8 bases identical to TRBD2. The junction had 10 bases not matched to a gene; V was cut back by 3 bases and J by 4 bases. The CDR3 sequence is 17 residues long. Germline CDR1 reads LGHNA; CDR2 reads YSLEER.

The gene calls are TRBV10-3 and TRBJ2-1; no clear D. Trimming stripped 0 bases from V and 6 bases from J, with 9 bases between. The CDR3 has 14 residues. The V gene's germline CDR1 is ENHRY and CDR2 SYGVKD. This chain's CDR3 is CAISESKLSNEQFF. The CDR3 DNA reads TGTGCCATCAGTGAGTCGAAACTTTCCAATGAGCAGTTCTTC.

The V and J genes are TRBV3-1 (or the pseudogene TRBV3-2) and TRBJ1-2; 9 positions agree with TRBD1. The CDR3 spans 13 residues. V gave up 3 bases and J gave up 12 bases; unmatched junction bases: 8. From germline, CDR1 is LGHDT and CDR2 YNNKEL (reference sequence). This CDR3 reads CASSQGQGRGDTF. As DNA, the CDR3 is TGTGCCAGCAGCCAGGGACAGGGAAGAGGGGACACCTTC.

CDR3 nucleotide sequence: TGTGCCAGCAGCGTAGGAGAGGGGACAGCGGGCAATCAGCCCCAGCATTTT. Residues: CASSVGEGTAGNQPQHF. The rearrangement joins TRBV9 to TRBJ1-5; TRBD1 aligns across 7 bases. V shed 0 bases, J shed 2 bases, and the junction held 8 bases outside the gene matches. Per germline, CDR1 SGDLS and CDR2 YYNGEE. CDR3 length equals 17 residues. Variable domain in full (rest from reference TRBV9 and TRBJ1-5): DSGVTQTPKHLITATGQRVTLRCSPRSGDLSVYWYQQSLDQGLQFLIQYYNGEERAKGNILERFSAQQFPDLHSELNLSSLELGDSALYFCASSVGEGTAGNQPQHFGDGTRLSIL.

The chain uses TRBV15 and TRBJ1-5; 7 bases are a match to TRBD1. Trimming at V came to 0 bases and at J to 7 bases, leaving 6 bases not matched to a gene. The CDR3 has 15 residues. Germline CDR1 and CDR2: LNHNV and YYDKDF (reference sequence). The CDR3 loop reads CATSRDLGGDQPQHF. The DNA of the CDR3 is TGTGCCACCAGCAGAGATCTAGGGGGCGACCAGCCCCAGCATTTT.

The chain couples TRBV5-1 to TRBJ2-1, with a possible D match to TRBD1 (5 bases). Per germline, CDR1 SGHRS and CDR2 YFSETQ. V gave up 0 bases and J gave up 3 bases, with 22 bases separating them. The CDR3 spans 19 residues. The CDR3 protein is CASSLAGRAILLYYNEQFF. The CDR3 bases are TGCGCCAGCAGCTTGGCTGGCAGGGCGATACTTTTGTACTACAATGAGCAGTTCTTC.

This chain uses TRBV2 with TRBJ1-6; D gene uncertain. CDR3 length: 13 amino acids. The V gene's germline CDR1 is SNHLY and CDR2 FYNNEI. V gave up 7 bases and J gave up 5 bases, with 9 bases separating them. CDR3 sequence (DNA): TGTGCCAGCAAGGAGTACAATAATTCACCCCTCCACTTT. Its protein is CASKEYNNSPLHF.

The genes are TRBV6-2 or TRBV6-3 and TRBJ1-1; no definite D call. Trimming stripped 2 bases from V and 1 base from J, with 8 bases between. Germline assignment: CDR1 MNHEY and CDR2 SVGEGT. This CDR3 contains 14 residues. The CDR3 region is CASSYRSGNTEAFF. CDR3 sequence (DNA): TGTGCCAGCAGTTACCGCTCGGGGAACACTGAAGCTTTCTTT.

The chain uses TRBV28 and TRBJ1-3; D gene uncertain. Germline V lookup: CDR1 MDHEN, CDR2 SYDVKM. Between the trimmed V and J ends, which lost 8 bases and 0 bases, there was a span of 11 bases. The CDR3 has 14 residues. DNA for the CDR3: TGTGCCAGCGGCTTGAGAATCTCTGGAAACACCATATATTTT. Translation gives CASGLRISGNTIYF.

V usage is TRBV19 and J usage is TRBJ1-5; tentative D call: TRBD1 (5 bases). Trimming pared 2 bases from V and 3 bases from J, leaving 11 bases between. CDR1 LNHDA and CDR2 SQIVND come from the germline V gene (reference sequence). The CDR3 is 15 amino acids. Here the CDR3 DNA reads TGTGCCAGTAGTATAAGCGGGACGAACAATCAGCCCCAGCATTTT. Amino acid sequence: CASSISGTNNQPQHF.

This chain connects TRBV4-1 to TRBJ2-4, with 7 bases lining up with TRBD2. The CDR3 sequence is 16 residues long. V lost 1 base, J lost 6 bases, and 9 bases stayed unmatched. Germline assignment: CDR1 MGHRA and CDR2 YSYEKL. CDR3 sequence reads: CASSQVPAGRGNIQYF. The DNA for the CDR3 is TGCGCCAGCAGCCAAGTGCCAGCGGGGAGGGGAAACATTCAGTACTTC.

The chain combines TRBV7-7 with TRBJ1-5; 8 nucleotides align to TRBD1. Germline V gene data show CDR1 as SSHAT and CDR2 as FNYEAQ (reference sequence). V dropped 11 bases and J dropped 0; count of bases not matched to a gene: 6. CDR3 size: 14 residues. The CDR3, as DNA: TGTGCCGGCGACAGGGGATATAGCAATCAGCCCCAGCATTTT. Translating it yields CAGDRGYSNQPQHF.

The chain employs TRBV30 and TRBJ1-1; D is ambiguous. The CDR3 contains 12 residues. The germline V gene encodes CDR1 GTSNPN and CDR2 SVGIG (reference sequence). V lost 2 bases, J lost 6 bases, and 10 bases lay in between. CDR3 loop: CAWSPGRAEAFF. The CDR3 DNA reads TGTGCCTGGAGTCCCGGGCGGGCTGAAGCTTTCTTT.

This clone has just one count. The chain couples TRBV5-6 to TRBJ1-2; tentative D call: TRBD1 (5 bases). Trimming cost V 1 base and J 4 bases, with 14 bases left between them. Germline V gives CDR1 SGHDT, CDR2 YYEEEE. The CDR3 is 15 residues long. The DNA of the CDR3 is TGTGCCAGCAGCTTGAGAGCCGGACAAAGCTATGGCTACACCTTC. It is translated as CASSLRAGQSYGYTF.

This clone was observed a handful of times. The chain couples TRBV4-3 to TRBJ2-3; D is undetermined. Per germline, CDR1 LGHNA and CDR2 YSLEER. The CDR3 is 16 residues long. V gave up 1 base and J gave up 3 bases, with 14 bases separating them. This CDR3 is CASSQGFVGPTDTQYF. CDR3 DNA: TGCGCCAGCAGCCAAGGGTTTGTAGGGCCGACAGATACGCAGTATTTT.

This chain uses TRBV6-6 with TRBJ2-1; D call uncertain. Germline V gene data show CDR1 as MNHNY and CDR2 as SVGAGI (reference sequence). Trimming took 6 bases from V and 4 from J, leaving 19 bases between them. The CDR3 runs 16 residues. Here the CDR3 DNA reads TGTGCCAGCAGGCCGTCCTCAGTGTGGCAATACAATGAGCAGTTCTTC. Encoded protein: CASRPSSVWQYNEQFF.

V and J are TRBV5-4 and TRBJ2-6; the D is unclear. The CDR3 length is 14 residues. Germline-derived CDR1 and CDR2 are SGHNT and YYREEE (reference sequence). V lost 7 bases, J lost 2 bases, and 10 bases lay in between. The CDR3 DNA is TGTGCCAGCGCCAGTATTACTGGGGCCAACGTCCTGACTTTC. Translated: CASASITGANVLTF.